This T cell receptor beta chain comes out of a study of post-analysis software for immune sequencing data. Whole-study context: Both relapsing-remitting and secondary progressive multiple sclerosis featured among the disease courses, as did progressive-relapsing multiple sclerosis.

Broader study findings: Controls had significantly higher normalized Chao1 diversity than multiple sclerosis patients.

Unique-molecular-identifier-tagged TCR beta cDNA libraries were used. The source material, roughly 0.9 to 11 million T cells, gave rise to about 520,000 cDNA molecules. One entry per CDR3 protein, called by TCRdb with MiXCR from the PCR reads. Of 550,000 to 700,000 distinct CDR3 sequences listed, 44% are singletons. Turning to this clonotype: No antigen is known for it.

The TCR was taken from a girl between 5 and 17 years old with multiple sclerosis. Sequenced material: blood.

CDR3 nucleotides: TGTGCCACCAGTGATGGGGGACTAGCGGGCCACAATGAGCAGTTCTTC. It encodes CATSDGGLAGHNEQFF. The chain employs TRBV24-1 and TRBJ2-1; 12 nucleotides line up with TRBD2. The V and J ends lost 3 bases and 5 bases, in that order; junction bases with no gene match: 4. CDR3 size: 16 residues. The germline gives CDR1 KGHDR, CDR2 SFDVKD.